Here is one T cell receptor beta chain with its context. Germline V CDR1 and CDR2: SGHRS, YFSETQ. The CDR3 runs to 14 residues. Trimming stripped 0 bases from V and 1 base from J, with 5 bases between. This entry is derived from a study of pediatric ulcerative colitis. Measured with immunoSEQ multiplex PCR; TCRdb has only the in-frame clones, and not every one. The table shows about 64,000 clones, with roughly nine tenths occurring only once. The chain has TRBV5-1 and TRBJ2-4; D is perhaps TRBD1 (5 bases). Source material: blood. This clonotype originated in a boy younger than 18 with severe ulcerative colitis. The CDR3 loop is CASSLDRAKNIQYF. In DNA, the CDR3 is TGCGCCAGCAGCTTGGACAGGGCCAAAAACATTCAGTACTTC.